The present entry profiles one T cell receptor (beta chain) with its context. The antigen remains undetermined. This clone may be a read error of a much larger clone one base away. This record belongs to a study of tumor-infiltrating lymphocytes in primary liver carcinoma. Across the study: Surgical resection was the treatment these patients received for primary liver carcinoma. Findings of the study overall: Tumors reached a significantly greater top-250-clone fraction than blood did (p = 0.039). Without sorting, CD4+ versus CD8+ T cell repertoires were not compared. Tumor-adjacent and tumor-blood pairs displayed less overlap than did pairs of tumor regions.

CDR1 and CDR2 from the germline V gene are MNHEY and SVGEGT. V lost 6 bases to trimming and J lost 12 bases, with 20 bases between them. The CDR3 spans 13 residues. Blood RNA came from unsorted whole blood; germline DNA was also extracted. Making TCR beta cDNA involved around 540 ng total RNA and a constant-region primer. Amplification in three nested multiplex PCR rounds with slightly modified ARM-PCR gave rise to TCR beta libraries. Investigators reported that the first two PCR rounds, at 10 cycles each, used TRBV1-TRBV30 forward primers with a C-beta reverse primer. Via MiXCR, TCRdb re-called the multiplex PCR reads, giving one row per CDR3 protein. This sample has some 200,000 distinct CDR3 sequences, with less than 65% found just once.

Sample: peripheral blood. J is TRBJ1-1 and V is TRBV6-2 or TRBV6-3; no reliable D call. The TCR was taken from a woman aged 55-75 years with primary liver carcinoma and hepatitis B virus infection. This CDR3 reads CASRRTAGPQTFF. Written as DNA, the CDR3 is TGTGCCAGCAGGCGGACGGCCGGCCCCCAAACTTTCTTT.